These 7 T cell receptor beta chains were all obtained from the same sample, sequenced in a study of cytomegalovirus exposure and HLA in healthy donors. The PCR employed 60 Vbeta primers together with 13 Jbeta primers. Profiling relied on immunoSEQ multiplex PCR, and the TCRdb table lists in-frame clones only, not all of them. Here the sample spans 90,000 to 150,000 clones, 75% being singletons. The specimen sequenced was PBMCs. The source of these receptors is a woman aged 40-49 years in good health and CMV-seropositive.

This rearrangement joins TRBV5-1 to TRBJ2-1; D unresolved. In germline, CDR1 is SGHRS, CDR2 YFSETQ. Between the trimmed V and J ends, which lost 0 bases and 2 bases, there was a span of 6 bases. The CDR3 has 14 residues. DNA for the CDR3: TGCGCCAGCAGCTTGGGTGCGACCTACAATGAGCAGTTCTTC. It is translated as CASSLGATYNEQFF.

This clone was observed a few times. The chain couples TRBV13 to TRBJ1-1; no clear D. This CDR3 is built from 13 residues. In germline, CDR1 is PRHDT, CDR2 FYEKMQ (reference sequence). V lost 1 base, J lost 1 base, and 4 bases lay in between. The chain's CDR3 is CASSLAENTEAFF. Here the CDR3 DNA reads TGTGCCAGCAGCTTAGCAGAGAACACTGAAGCTTTCTTT.

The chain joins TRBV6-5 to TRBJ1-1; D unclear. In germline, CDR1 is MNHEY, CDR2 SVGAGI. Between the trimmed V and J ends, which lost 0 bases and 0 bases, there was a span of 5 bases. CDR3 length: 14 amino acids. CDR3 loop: CASSYSAVNTEAFF. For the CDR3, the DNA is TGTGCCAGCAGTTACTCGGCAGTGAACACTGAAGCTTTCTTT.

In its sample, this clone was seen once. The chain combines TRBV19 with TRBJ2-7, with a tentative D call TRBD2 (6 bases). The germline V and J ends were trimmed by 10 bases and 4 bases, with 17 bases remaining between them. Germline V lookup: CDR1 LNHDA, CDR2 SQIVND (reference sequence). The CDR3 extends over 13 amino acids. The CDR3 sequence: CATTGEKGYEQYF. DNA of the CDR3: TGTGCCACCACGGGGGAGAAGGGGTACGAGCAGTACTTC.

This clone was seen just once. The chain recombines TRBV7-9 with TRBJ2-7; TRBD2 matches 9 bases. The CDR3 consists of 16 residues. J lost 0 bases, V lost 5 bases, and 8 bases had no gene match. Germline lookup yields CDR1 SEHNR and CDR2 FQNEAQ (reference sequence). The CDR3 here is CASSLRASGISYEQYF. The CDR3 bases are TGTGCCAGCAGCCTCCGCGCTAGCGGGATCTCCTACGAGCAGTACTTC.

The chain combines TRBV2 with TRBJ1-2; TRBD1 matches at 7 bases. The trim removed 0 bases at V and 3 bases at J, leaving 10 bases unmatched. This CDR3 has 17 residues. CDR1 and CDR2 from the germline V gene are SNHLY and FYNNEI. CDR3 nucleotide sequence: TGTGCCAGCAGTGAAGCTCTGGGCTGGGACAGAGACTATGGCTACACCTTC. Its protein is CASSEALGWDRDYGYTF. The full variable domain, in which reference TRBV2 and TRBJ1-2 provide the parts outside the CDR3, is EPEVTQTPSHQVTQMGQEVILRCVPISNHLYFYWYRQILGQKVEFLVSFYNNEISEKSEIFDDQFSVERPDGSNFTLKIRSTKLEDSAMYFCASSEALGWDRDYGYTFGSGTRLTVV.

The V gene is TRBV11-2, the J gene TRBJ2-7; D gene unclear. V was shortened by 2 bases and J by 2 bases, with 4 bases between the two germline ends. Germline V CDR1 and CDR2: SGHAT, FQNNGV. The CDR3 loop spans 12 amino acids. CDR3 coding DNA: TGTGCCAGCAGCTTAACTCCCTACGAGCAGTACTTC. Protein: CASSLTPYEQYF.